One T cell receptor (beta chain) is described in this entry. Original processing methods: Amplification of reference gene primers provided the estimated nucleated cell counts. Clones were read by immunoSEQ multiplex PCR, and TCRdb kept only the in-frame ones, dropping some. That table supplies the V and J calls and clone size; D and trimming were determined from the DNA. The top ten clones hold 1.5% to 2% of a sample with 200,000 to 300,000 clones, around 86% of them seen once. Germline CDR1 MNHNS, CDR2 SASEGT. V lost 3 bases, J lost 16 bases, and 10 bases stayed unmatched. The CDR3 has 13 residues. This entry comes from a study of blood T cell repertoires in COVID-19.

What was sequenced was peripheral blood. This TCR was recovered from a young man who had recovered from COVID-19. The chain uses TRBV6-1 and TRBJ1-4, with 8 bases fitting TRBD1. The chain's CDR3 is CASSDGAGGMAFF. The CDR3 DNA reads as TGTGCCAGCAGTGATGGGGCAGGGGGCATGGCGTTTTTT.